The 7 T cell receptor beta chains below all came from one sample that was sequenced in a study of regulatory dendritic cells for organ transplantation. Sequencing was performed with immunoSEQ multiplex PCR; in TCRdb, only in-frame clones are kept and a portion is missing. The sample consists of about 38,000 clones, 85% to 95% of them appearing once. The material sequenced was naive CD8+ T cells from blood. As to subset: CD45RA+ naive T cells. The receptors originated from a human donor in good health.

This clone has just a few counts. V and J are TRBV7-9 and TRBJ1-1; D is unclear. Trimming left V 5 bases short and J 10 bases short, with 17 bases between. Germline V gene lookup returns CDR1 SEHNR and CDR2 FQNEAQ (reference sequence). The CDR3 totals 13 residues. The CDR3 DNA reads TGTGCCAGCAGCCCTACCCTACCAAAGGGAGCTTTCTTT. It codes for CASSPTLPKGAFF. Full variable domain (rest looked up from reference TRBV7-9 and TRBJ1-1): DTGVSQNPRHKITKRGQNVTFRCDPISEHNRLYWYRQTLGQGPEFLTYFQNEAQLEKSRLLSDRFSAERPKGSFSTLEIQRTEQGDSAMYLCASSPTLPKGAFFGQGTRLTVV.

This chain connects TRBV6-1 to TRBJ1-1, with TRBD1 matching over 7 bases. The germline V gene has CDR1 MNHNS and CDR2 SASEGT. Trimming removed 2 bases from V and 1 base from J; junction bases left unmatched: 10. CDR3 length: 17 amino acids. The CDR3: CASSEKGLGQQNTEAFF. DNA of the CDR3: TGTGCCAGCAGTGAAAAGGGGTTGGGACAGCAGAACACTGAAGCTTTCTTT.

The gene calls are TRBV19 and TRBJ2-1; 9 bases map to TRBD2. V gave up 3 bases and J gave up 2 bases; unmatched junction bases: 2. The length of the CDR3 is 15 residues. CDR1 LNHDA and CDR2 SQIVND come from the germline V gene (reference sequence). The CDR3 spells CASSMAGGPYNEQFF. The CDR3 nucleotides are TGTGCCAGTAGTATGGCGGGGGGGCCCTACAATGAGCAGTTCTTC.

The genes are TRBV19 and TRBJ1-1; 8 bases map to TRBD1. The germline gives CDR1 LNHDA, CDR2 SQIVND (reference sequence). The CDR3 consists of 14 residues. Trimming took 4 bases from V and 3 from J; bases not matched to a gene: 4. The CDR3 bases are TGTGCCAGTAGTAGGACAGGGCCTGACACTGAAGCTTTCTTT. Translation: CASSRTGPDTEAFF. Full variable domain (remainder filled in from reference TRBV19 and TRBJ1-1): DGGITQSPKYLFRKEGQNVTLSCEQNLNHDAMYWYRQDPGQGLRLIYYSQIVNDFQKGDIAEGYSVSREKKESFPLTVTSAQKNPTAFYLCASSRTGPDTEAFFGQGTRLTVV.

J is TRBJ1-1 and V is TRBV19; D unclear. V lost 5 bases to trimming and J lost 1 base, with 11 bases between them. Germline CDR1 LNHDA, CDR2 SQIVND (reference sequence). CDR3 length equals 14 residues. In DNA form, the CDR3 reads TGTGCCAGTAGTTTTGCTGACGGGAACACTGAAGCTTTCTTT. It translates to CASSFADGNTEAFF. Full variable domain (remainder filled in from reference TRBV19 and TRBJ1-1): DGGITQSPKYLFRKEGQNVTLSCEQNLNHDAMYWYRQDPGQGLRLIYYSQIVNDFQKGDIAEGYSVSREKKESFPLTVTSAQKNPTAFYLCASSFADGNTEAFFGQGTRLTVV.

This rearrangement joins TRBV2 to TRBJ2-3; D possibly corresponds to TRBD1 (5 bases). Germline V lookup: CDR1 SNHLY, CDR2 FYNNEI. The CDR3 length is 14 residues. V gave up 7 bases and J gave up 0 bases, with 11 bases separating them. The CDR3 nucleotides are TGTGCCAGCATGCAGGGATCTAGCACAGATACGCAGTATTTT. Translating it yields CASMQGSSTDTQYF.

This rearrangement joins TRBV15 to TRBJ2-7; 7 nucleotides agree with TRBD1. The CDR3 runs 16 residues. The V and J ends lost 2 bases and 2 bases, in that order; junction bases with no gene match: 9. Germline V gives CDR1 LNHNV, CDR2 YYDKDF (reference sequence). CDR3 protein: CATSRTGTEKTYEQYF. In nucleotides, the CDR3 is TGTGCCACCAGCAGAACCGGGACAGAAAAAACCTACGAGCAGTACTTC.